The 12 T cell receptor beta chains given below trace back to one sample, sequenced in a study of T cells in localized non-small cell lung cancer. Here immunoSEQ multiplex PCR was the method, and the copy in TCRdb shows in-frame clones only, minus some. This repertoire shows approximately 63,000 clones, around 90% found once; its top ten account for under 25%. Sample: peripheral blood, taken before any cancer treatment. These receptors all come from a man between 40 and 69 years old with stage I squamous cell lung carcinoma.

V gene TRBV4-3 combines with J gene TRBJ2-7, with D perhaps matching TRBD2 (7 bases). CDR1 and CDR2 from the germline V gene are LGHNA and YSLEER. The CDR3 sequence is 14 residues long. Trimming cost V 1 base and J 7 bases, with 14 bases left between them. The CDR3 protein is CASSQAPGGREQYF. Written as DNA, the CDR3 is TGCGCCAGCAGCCAAGCCCCCGGGGGGCGGGAGCAGTACTTC.

The chain joins TRBV7-2 to TRBJ2-7; D possibly corresponds to TRBD2 (6 bases). Germline CDR1 is SGHTA and CDR2 is FQGNSA. This CDR3 is built from 15 residues. Between the trimmed V and J ends, which lost 0 bases and 2 bases, there was a span of 11 bases. The CDR3 reads CASSLAGTGAYEQYF. CDR3 nucleotides: TGTGCCAGCAGCTTAGCCGGGACTGGAGCCTACGAGCAGTACTTC. Complete variable domain (other parts from reference TRBV7-2 and TRBJ2-7): GAGVSQSPSNKVTEKGKDVELRCDPISGHTALYWYRQSLGQGLEFLIYFQGNSAPDKSGLPSDRFSAERTGGSVSTLTIQRTQQEDSAVYLCASSLAGTGAYEQYFGPGTRLTVT.

This sequence joins TRBV18 and TRBJ2-7, with TRBD2 matching 11 bases. V was pared by 6 bases and J by 5 bases, with 9 bases of the junction left unmatched. CDR1 is KGHSH, CDR2 LQKENI, per germline. The CDR3 runs 15 residues. The CDR3 DNA reads as TGTGCCAGCTCCAACGGACTAGCGGGTAGCAACGAGCAGTACTTC. Amino acids: CASSNGLAGSNEQYF.

There are a few counts of this clone. The rearrangement uses TRBV6-5 and TRBJ2-7; 7 bases line up with TRBD1. The CDR3 sequence is 13 residues long. Trimming at V came to 6 bases and at J to 12 bases, leaving 14 bases not matched to a gene. Germline V CDR1 and CDR2: MNHEY, SVGAGI. CDR3 residues: CASRPRQGIDPYF. CDR3 sequence (DNA): TGTGCCAGCAGGCCCCGACAGGGAATCGACCCGTACTTC.

The J gene is TRBJ2-1, the V gene TRBV29-1; D remains unclear. V dropped 3 bases and J dropped 0 bases, with 6 bases sitting between them. Germline V lookup: CDR1 SQVTM, CDR2 ANQGSEA. The CDR3 has 13 residues. The CDR3 loop is CSVDYYSYNEQFF. The CDR3 coding sequence is TGCAGCGTTGACTATTACTCCTACAATGAGCAGTTCTTC.

The V and J genes are TRBV18 and TRBJ2-1; perhaps TRBD2 as D (5 bases). V lost 4 bases and J lost 9, with 7 bases in between. The CDR3 is 11 residues long. Germline V gives CDR1 KGHSH, CDR2 LQKENI. The CDR3 loop reads CASSRSGEQFF. CDR3 coding DNA: TGTGCCAGCTCACGGAGCGGTGAGCAGTTCTTC.

The V gene is TRBV30, the J gene TRBJ2-7, with D perhaps TRBD2 (6 bases). V shed 4 bases and J shed 3 bases, with 13 bases lying between them. Germline V gene lookup returns CDR1 GTSNPN and CDR2 SVGIG (reference sequence). The CDR3 runs to 13 residues. The CDR3 nucleotides read TGTGCCTGGACGGAGGGGAGTGTCTACGAGCAGTACTTC. Its protein product is CAWTEGSVYEQYF. The variable domain in full, with the rest retrieved from reference TRBV30 and TRBJ2-7, is SQTIHQWPATLVQPVGSPLSLECTVEGTSNPNLYWYRQAAGRGLQLLFYSVGIGQISSEVPQNLSASRPQDRQFILSSKKLLLSDSGFYLCAWTEGSVYEQYFGPGTRLTVT.

This clone has at least ten counts. The V gene is TRBV6-4, the J gene TRBJ2-1, with 11 bases fitting TRBD2. This CDR3 region has 15 residues. V lost 3 bases, J lost 5 bases, and 3 bases stayed unmatched. Germline values: CDR1 MRHNA, CDR2 SNTAGT. CDR3 residues: CASSETSGTHNEQFF. The CDR3 coding sequence is TGTGCCAGCAGTGAGACTAGCGGGACCCACAATGAGCAGTTCTTC.

The chain uses TRBV4-3 and TRBJ2-5, with 8 bases lining up with TRBD2. Germline loops: CDR1 LGHNA, CDR2 YSLEER. Trimming at V came to 0 bases and at J to 5 bases, leaving 8 bases not matched to a gene. The CDR3 is 16 amino acids. The CDR3 protein is CASSQDGAGGRETQYF. CDR3 DNA sequence: TGCGCCAGCAGCCAAGATGGTGCGGGAGGTAGGGAGACCCAGTACTTC.

The V and J genes are TRBV27 and TRBJ2-5, with TRBD2 matching 11 bases. The CDR3 is made up of 19 amino acids. The V segment lost 6 bases and the J segment 3 bases; nucleotides outside the gene matches: 18. Germline-derived CDR1 and CDR2 are MNHEY and SMNVEV (reference sequence). CDR3 residues: CASSVGLAGGHLGKETQYF. The CDR3 coding sequence is TGTGCCAGCAGCGTGGGGCTAGCGGGAGGCCATCTCGGTAAAGAGACCCAGTACTTC.

The chain is built from TRBV6-1 and TRBJ2-3, with D possibly being TRBD2 (6 bases). The CDR3 spans 15 residues. Trimming pared 3 bases from V and 3 bases from J, leaving 13 bases between. From germline, CDR1 is MNHNS and CDR2 SASEGT. CDR3: CASSEVGRGTDTQYF. CDR3 in DNA: TGTGCCAGCAGTGAGGTGGGCCGGGGGACAGATACGCAGTATTTT.

This clone appeared a single time. The rearrangement uses TRBV15 and TRBJ2-3, with D unclear. Germline CDR1 is LNHNV and CDR2 is YYDKDF (reference sequence). The CDR3 length is 11 residues. The V end was cut by 5 bases, the J end by 2 bases, with 2 bases between. The CDR3 coding sequence is TGTGCCACCAGCTACACAGATACGCAGTATTTT. Translated: CATSYTDTQYF.